These T cell receptor beta chains were read from a single sample in a study of OX40 agonist ivuxolimab in advanced cancers. TCRdb's table, derived via immunoSEQ multiplex PCR, lists solely in-frame clones and lacks some. The data show approximately 7,400 clones, 65% to 90% seen once. Material: CD4+ or CD8+ T cells sorted from blood, obtained in a trial of the OX40 agonist ivuxolimab. These receptors originate from an adult with an advanced solid tumor such as melanoma, head and neck, liver or kidney cancer. CDR3s include the opening cysteine and the closing phenylalanine or tryptophan. A D gene is named only where the DNA matches it firmly.

j_gene | d_gene | v_gene | CDR3aa
TRBJ2-5 | TRBD2 | TRBV30 | CAWSGRGRVTQYF
TRBJ2-7 | - | TRBV5-1 | CASSLQGPVNEQYF
TRBJ1-4 | - | TRBV2 | CARIRRVSSEKLFF
TRBJ2-2 | - | TRBV10-2 | CASGSSGELFF
TRBJ1-4 | - | TRBV7-5 | CASSLVGVTTNEKLFF
TRBJ2-3 | TRBD1 | TRBV4-1 | CASSQEPGTGGTDTQYF
TRBJ2-3 | TRBD1 | TRBV19 | CASSSPGTGFATQYF
TRBJ2-7 | - | TRBV27 | CASSLSSGLSYEQYF
TRBJ2-3 | TRBD2 | TRBV18 | CASSPSAGGYTSTDTQYF
TRBJ2-2 | TRBD2 | TRBV7-3 | CASSPAPGLATTGELFF
TRBJ1-4 | - | TRBV30 | CAWSVRSRGRRPEKLFF
TRBJ2-1 | TRBD2 | TRBV2 | CASRTSGGTYNEQFF
TRBJ2-1 | - | TRBV9 | CASSVGEAEAVEQFF
TRBJ1-1 | - | TRBV5-1 | CASSLEVATEAFF
TRBJ2-2 | - | TRBV6-6 | CASIKYTGELFF
TRBJ2-7 | - | TRBV13 | CASSTALLGVYEQYF
TRBJ1-1 | - | TRBV7-9 | CASSNRVDREGNTEAFF
TRBJ1-4 | - | TRBV6-5 | CASSYYISDEKLFF
TRBJ2-1 | - | TRBV2 | CASSMYNEQFF
TRBJ2-5 | - | TRBV5-4 | CASSFRGAETQYF
TRBJ2-3 | TRBD2 | TRBV7-9 | CASFLAGSADTQYF
TRBJ2-7 | - | TRBV7-9 | CASSLESTGNYEQYF
TRBJ2-7 | TRBD2 | TRBV11-2 | CASSVGLDYEQYF
TRBJ1-1 | TRBD1 | TRBV5-1 | CASSPWTGVVVTEAFF
TRBJ1-2 | - | TRBV5-1 | CASSFSSDGYTF
TRBJ1-5 | - | TRBV2 | CASSEAGSGVWQPQHF
TRBJ1-1 | - | TRBV6-5 | CASSSTPAEAFF
TRBJ2-1 | - | TRBV9 | CASSVGVLNEQFF
TRBJ1-5 | - | TRBV5-1 | CASSLGSSNQPQHF
TRBJ2-5 | - | TRBV1 | CTSSQDRLALQETQYF
TRBJ2-3 | - | TRBV2 | CASSVRGLRADTQYF
TRBJ1-2 | - | TRBV2 | CASSPTDDGQIGYTF
TRBJ2-1 | TRBD2 | TRBV5-1 | CASSRTSGGTYNEQFF
TRBJ2-1 | - | TRBV11-2 | CASSLVSVEQFF
TRBJ1-1 | - | TRBV28 | CASSPGGVFNSEAFF
TRBJ1-2 | - | TRBV6-4 | CASRTVYGYTF
TRBJ2-7 | - | TRBV7-9 | CASSLATVDHEQYF
TRBJ1-5 | - | TRBV7-9 | CASSLQGLGQPQHF
TRBJ2-5 | - | TRBV15 | CATSFGPSLAETQYF
TRBJ1-2 | - | TRBV9 | CASSVVSGTPYNYGYTF
TRBJ2-7 | - | TRBV5-5 | CASSLVRGFSSYEQYF
TRBJ2-3 | - | TRBV4-1 | CASSPSTPTDTQYF
TRBJ1-1 | - | TRBV29-1 | CSVAVLGGNTEAFF
TRBJ2-1 | - | TRBV7-2 | CASSLSSGYNEQFF
TRBJ2-7 | TRBD1 | TRBV14 | CASSHAGGAYEQYF
- | TRBD1 | TRBV5-1 | CASSGDSAGYEQYF
TRBJ2-1 | - | TRBV5-1 | CASSLPDNEQFF
TRBJ2-3 | - | TRBV6-5 | CASSSQPLGTDTQYF
TRBJ2-1 | - | TRBV29-1 | CSVRGNEQFF
TRBJ1-3 | - | TRBV2 | CASSGGISGNTIYF
TRBJ1-1 | - | TRBV6-6 | CASSYGESGTEAFF
TRBJ2-1 | TRBD1 | TRBV7-6 | CASSSPGRGQEYNEQFF
TRBJ2-6 | - | TRBV5-4 | CASSLFGDRSSGANVLTF
TRBJ1-1 | - | TRBV25-1 | CASSERYTEAFF
TRBJ1-2 | - | TRBV25-1 | CASIGFDGYTF
TRBJ1-4 | - | TRBV16 | CASSQSSLNEKLFF
TRBJ2-3 | - | TRBV11-2 | CASSLRALSIDTQYF
TRBJ1-2 | - | TRBV5-6 | CASSLGGREGGGYTF
TRBJ2-5 | - | TRBV21-1 | CASSNRFAGLAEETQYF